This passage covers 25 T cell receptor beta chains from one sample sequenced in a study of quantifying T cell responses using KT2 cells. In the study overall: RNA was reverse transcribed with TCR alpha and beta constant-region primers.

Each cDNA got a UMI-containing oligo ligated at its 3' end. An equimolar mix of RC1.1 and RC1.2 primed the beta chain across TRBC1 and TRBC2. MiXCR was run by TCRdb on the UMI-ligation and nested PCR reads, yielding one entry per CDR3 protein. Of 40,000 to 55,000 distinct CDR3 sequences in the sample, about 9.9% were seen once. The sample comprised PBMCs spiked with cells of the T cell clone KT2. The receptors come from a human donor.

This clonotype was observed a few times. The CDR3 here is CASSLTLAGIETQYF. Written as DNA, the CDR3 is TGTGCCAGCAGCTTAACACTAGCGGGAATTGAGACCCAGTACTTC. V usage is TRBV7-2 and J usage is TRBJ2-5, with 10 bases matching TRBD2. Trimming cost V 2 bases and J 5 bases; bases outside gene matches: 5. Germline V gene sequence: CDR1 SGHTA, CDR2 FQGNSA. CDR3 length: 15 amino acids.

This chain joins TRBV4-2 and TRBJ2-2; no firm D call. Trimming stripped 4 bases from V and 3 bases from J, with 3 bases between. Per germline, CDR1 LGHNA and CDR2 YNFKEQ. The CDR3 totals 12 residues. CDR3 region: CASSPYTGELFF. Written as DNA, the CDR3 is TGTGCCAGCAGCCCCTACACCGGGGAGCTGTTTTTT.

The chain is built from TRBV6-1 and TRBJ2-7; 8 bases line up with TRBD2. This CDR3 is 13 amino acids long. The germline V gene encodes CDR1 MNHNS and CDR2 SASEGT. After removal of 6 bases from V and 5 bases from J, the junction contained 6 bases not matched to a gene. CDR3 region: CASSRAGVDEQYF. The DNA for the CDR3 is TGTGCCAGCAGCCGAGCGGGGGTAGACGAGCAGTACTTC.

The sample holds a few counts of this clonotype. The rearrangement links TRBV2 to TRBJ2-4; the D is unclear. Per the germline V gene, CDR1 is SNHLY and CDR2 is FYNNEI. This CDR3 region has 14 residues. V gave up 7 bases and J gave up 2 bases, with 12 bases separating them. The CDR3 DNA reads as TGTGCCAGCATGCCTGGGTATTCCAAAAACATTCAGTACTTC. Residues: CASMPGYSKNIQYF.

Many counts were recorded for this clonotype. This chain joins TRBV6-5 and TRBJ1-1; TRBD1 might be the D (6 bases). The length of the CDR3 is 12 residues. V dropped 6 bases and J dropped 1 base, with 6 bases sitting between them. Germline V lookup: CDR1 MNHEY, CDR2 SVGAGI. CDR3 region: CASRTGNTEAFF. CDR3 DNA sequence: TGTGCCAGCAGGACAGGGAACACTGAAGCTTTCTTT.

The chain has TRBV10-2 and TRBJ1-1; the D gene is possibly TRBD1 (5 bases). Germline V CDR1 and CDR2: WSHSY, SAAADI. This CDR3 contains 14 residues. V was trimmed by 6 bases and J by 7 bases, leaving 18 bases between them. CDR3: CASSTGGALLEAFF. For the CDR3, the DNA is TGCGCCAGCAGCACCGGGGGTGCGCTCCTTGAAGCTTTCTTT.

The J gene is TRBJ2-1, the V gene TRBV7-2; D may be TRBD1 or TRBD2 (6 bases each). The ends were cut back, 3 bases at V and 2 bases at J, with 11 bases in the middle. The CDR3 is made up of 15 amino acids. The germline V gene has CDR1 SGHTA and CDR2 FQGNSA. The CDR3 reads CASSLWGAAYNEQFF. CDR3 sequence (DNA): TGTGCCAGCAGCTTGTGGGGGGCCGCCTACAATGAGCAGTTCTTC.

This clonotype was seen a few times. Here the CDR3 DNA reads TGTGCCAGCAGCATCGGACACAATCAGCCCCAGCATTTT. Amino acid sequence: CASSIGHNQPQHF. The chain joins TRBV12-3 or TRBV12-4 to TRBJ1-5; weak D call: TRBD1 (5 bases). The V and J ends lost 6 bases and 3 bases respectively, with 9 bases between them. This CDR3 has 13 residues.

The V and J genes are TRBV7-9 and TRBJ1-1; D perhaps matches TRBD1 (5 bases). Trimming took 1 base from V and 1 from J, leaving 10 bases between them. Germline loops: CDR1 SEHNR, CDR2 FQNEAQ (reference sequence). There are 15 residues in the CDR3. The CDR3 reads CASSLGGAPNTEAFF. CDR3 nucleotide sequence: TGTGCCAGCAGCTTAGGAGGGGCGCCGAACACTGAAGCTTTCTTT.

At least ten counts were recorded for this clonotype. This chain uses TRBV18 with TRBJ2-3; TRBD1 matches 7 bases. Trimming took 3 bases from V and 2 from J; bases not matched to a gene: 17. This CDR3 has 19 amino acids. The germline gives CDR1 KGHSH, CDR2 LQKENI. The CDR3: CASSPLKLYRGPFTDTQYF. CDR3 bases: TGTGCCAGCTCACCCCTGAAACTATACAGGGGCCCCTTCACAGATACGCAGTATTTT.

In this sample, this clonotype turned up many times. The rearrangement uses TRBV20-1 and TRBJ1-6; D not resolved. The CDR3 sequence is 13 residues long. Germline assignment: CDR1 DFQATT and CDR2 SNEGSKA (reference sequence). V lost 4 bases to trimming and J lost 9 bases, with 13 bases between them. The chain's CDR3 is CSAITDGVSPLHF. CDR3 nucleotide sequence: TGCAGTGCTATCACAGACGGGGTTTCACCCCTCCACTTT.

In this sample, this clonotype turned up a few times. The genes are TRBV2 and TRBJ2-1; D possibly corresponds to TRBD2 (6 bases). This CDR3 spans 12 amino acids. CDR1 is SNHLY, CDR2 FYNNEI, per germline. Trimming left V 4 bases short and J 7 bases short, with 8 bases between. CDR3 DNA: TGTGCCAGCAGTGGGGCGGGAAATGAGCAGTTCTTC. It codes for CASSGAGNEQFF.

This clonotype turned up a few times. The chain carries TRBV14 and TRBJ1-6; D is uncertain. The germline CDR1 and CDR2 sequences are SGHDN and FVKESK. Trimming left V 1 base short and J 8 bases short, with 6 bases between. The CDR3 runs to 13 residues. The CDR3 sequence: CASSQAHYSPLHF. CDR3 nucleotides: TGTGCCAGCAGCCAAGCGCATTATTCACCCCTCCACTTT.

This clonotype has ten or more counts. V is TRBV29-1 and J is TRBJ1-2; TRBD1 matches 7 bases. This CDR3 has 14 amino acids. V was clipped by 6 bases and J by 8 bases; unmatched bases: 15. Germline lookup yields CDR1 SQVTM and CDR2 ANQGSEA. The CDR3 spells CSVNDRVGLRGYTF. CDR3 DNA: TGCAGCGTGAACGACAGGGTGGGATTGCGGGGCTACACCTTC.

J is TRBJ2-3 and V is TRBV4-2, with D perhaps matching TRBD2 (6 bases). Germline assignment: CDR1 LGHNA and CDR2 YNFKEQ. Trimming shortened V by 0 bases and J by 0 bases, and 13 bases separated the two germline ends. The length of the CDR3 is 17 residues. The CDR3 nucleotides are TGTGCCAGCAGCCAAGACCTGCGGGGCGTTAGCACAGATACGCAGTATTTT. Residues: CASSQDLRGVSTDTQYF.

The chain uses TRBV7-9 and TRBJ1-2; 7 bases are shared with TRBD1. With 4 bases clipped from V and 4 bases from J, the junction kept 21 bases outside the gene matches. CDR3 length: 19 residues. Germline CDR1 and CDR2: SEHNR and FQNEAQ (reference sequence). The CDR3 coding sequence is TGTGCCAGCAGCTCAACGCTAACTCGGGACAGCCCCCTTGCCTATGGCTACACCTTC. It codes for CASSSTLTRDSPLAYGYTF.

There are many counts of this clonotype. In DNA, the CDR3 is TGTGCCAGCAGTGAAATGGCGGGAGGCACAGATACGCAGTATTTT. Translated, it gives CASSEMAGGTDTQYF. This chain joins TRBV2 and TRBJ2-3; 7 nucleotides align to TRBD2. This CDR3 is built from 15 residues. CDR1 SNHLY and CDR2 FYNNEI come from the germline V gene. Germline trimming cut 2 bases from V and 1 base from J; bases unmatched to any gene: 3.

This clonotype was detected a few times. The V gene is TRBV6-2 or TRBV6-3, the J gene TRBJ2-7; the match to TRBD1 covers 9 bases. This CDR3 spans 15 amino acids. The germline V gene has CDR1 MNHEY and CDR2 SVGEGT. The trim removed 5 bases at V and 1 base at J, leaving 6 bases unmatched. For the CDR3, the DNA is TGTGCCAGCAGTCGGGACAGGGAGGTTTCCTACGAGCAGTACTTC. Translating it yields CASSRDREVSYEQYF.

Ten or more counts support this clonotype. V and J are TRBV20-1 and TRBJ1-4; D is ambiguous. V was cut by 6 bases and J by 10 bases, with 21 bases left in between. Germline V CDR1 and CDR2: DFQATT, SNEGSKA (reference sequence). The CDR3 is 14 residues long. In nucleotides, the CDR3 is TGCAGTGCCCCTAAAGGTCAGACGGAACGAAAACTGTTTTTT. Encoded protein: CSAPKGQTERKLFF.

V is TRBV3-1 and J is TRBJ2-1; D is unresolved. Germline assignment: CDR1 LGHDT and CDR2 YNNKEL (reference sequence). V lost 2 bases and J 9 bases, leaving 17 bases between the germline ends. The CDR3 is 15 amino acids. This chain's CDR3 is CASSQTIPLGVEQFF. In DNA, the CDR3 is TGTGCCAGCAGCCAAACTATTCCCCTGGGTGTTGAGCAGTTCTTC.

This clonotype was seen ten or more times. The J gene is TRBJ2-7, the V gene TRBV3-1, with a tentative D call TRBD2 (6 bases). This CDR3 is 15 amino acids long. Germline-derived CDR1 and CDR2 are LGHDT and YNNKEL (reference sequence). V lost 3 bases to trimming and J lost 3 bases, with 15 bases between them. This chain's CDR3 is CASSQGLREVYEQYF. In nucleotides, the CDR3 is TGTGCCAGCAGCCAGGGACTCAGGGAAGTCTACGAGCAGTACTTC.

The chain links TRBV11-3 to TRBJ2-7, with TRBD1 matching 8 bases. Germline V gene data show CDR1 as SGHNT and CDR2 as YENEEA. This CDR3 comprises 14 residues. V was pared by 3 bases and J by 3 bases, with 4 bases of the junction left unmatched. CDR3 sequence reads: CASSLDGTGYEQYF. For the CDR3, the DNA is TGTGCCAGCAGCTTGGATGGGACAGGCTACGAGCAGTACTTC.

This CDR3 reads CASSQGQANTEAFF. The DNA of the CDR3 is TGTGCCAGCAGCCAAGGACAGGCGAACACTGAAGCTTTCTTT. The rearrangement joins TRBV12-3 or TRBV12-4 to TRBJ1-1; 7 nucleotides align to TRBD1. The V segment lost 6 bases and the J segment 1 base; nucleotides outside the gene matches: 5. CDR3 length: 14 residues.

This clonotype has just a few counts. The chain has TRBV18 and TRBJ1-1; 7 positions agree with TRBD1. V trimming: 3 bases; J trimming: 6 bases; junction bases outside the gene matches: 1. The CDR3 totals 12 residues. Germline CDR1 and CDR2: KGHSH and LQKENI. The CDR3 coding sequence is TGTGCCAGCTCACCTGACAGGGCTGAAGCTTTCTTT. It yields the protein CASSPDRAEAFF.

This clonotype has only a few counts. V is TRBV7-8 and J is TRBJ1-1; 8 bases match TRBD1. The CDR3 sequence is 16 residues long. CDR1 and CDR2 (germline): SGHVS, FQNEAQ. V was clipped by 2 bases and J by 4 bases; unmatched bases: 9. CDR3 region: CASSLHPRGRGTEAFF. The CDR3, as DNA: TGTGCCAGCAGCTTACATCCCAGGGGGCGAGGCACTGAAGCTTTCTTT.